This TCR beta chain is drawn from a study of shared clonotypes between healthy human individuals. Germline CDR1 is MGHRA and CDR2 is YSYEKL. Trimming at V came to 2 bases and at J to 9 bases, leaving 9 bases not matched to a gene. The CDR3 is 16 amino acids. TCRdb keeps only in-frame clones here, not all; method: immunoSEQ multiplex PCR. The data contain hundreds of thousands of clones, 95% to 96% of them seen just once; the ten biggest clones take up more than 0.085%. It was CD45RO-negative cells, positively selected for CCR7, that made up naive CD8 cells, with terminally differentiated effector memory CD45RA+ cells excluded.

The sample was naive CD8+ T cells sorted from blood. This chain connects TRBV4-1 to TRBJ2-1; 11 bases line up with TRBD2. The receptor's source is a woman aged 25 to 39 in good health. The CDR3 here is CASSQRTSGSNGEQFF. The DNA of the CDR3 is TGCGCCAGCAGCCAAAGGACTAGCGGGTCAAACGGTGAGCAGTTCTTC.